This T cell receptor (beta chain) was obtained from a study of cytomegalovirus exposure and HLA in healthy donors. Study-wide findings and caveats: Some public TCRs appeared in many individuals, while most sequences were rare.

Remarks on this clone: Its specificity is unknown.

The CDR3 loop spans 15 amino acids. V lost 6 bases, J lost 7 bases, and 7 bases stayed unmatched. The germline CDR1 and CDR2 sequences are MNHNY and SVGAGI (reference sequence). These donors were members of the roughly 120-subject validation cohort, a group separate from the roughly 670-subject first cohort. Assay: immunoSEQ multiplex PCR; the TCRdb copy retains only in-frame clones and omits some. Here the sample spans some 110,000 clones, more than 75% being singletons. Sequencing was performed on PBMCs. The clonotype comes from a man aged 18-30 years in good health and CMV-seronegative. The genes are TRBV6-6 and TRBJ2-4; 12 nucleotides match TRBD2. The chain's CDR3 is CASSRLAGEVNIQYF. CDR3 DNA sequence: TGTGCCAGCAGCCGACTAGCGGGAGAGGTGAACATTCAGTACTTC.